This is a list of T cell receptor beta chains from one sample in a study of blood T cell repertoires in COVID-19. Using immunoSEQ multiplex PCR, the repertoire was profiled, and TCRdb retains in-frame clones only, with some absent. Of some 350,000 clones listed, roughly 84% are singletons. Source material: PBMCs or T cells enriched from blood (not recorded which). The receptors shown here come from a woman aged 25-40 years who had recovered from COVID-19. Each CDR3 is given with its conserved first and last residue. The D gene is left open where the match is weak. Some rows have no size entry. The others give once, few or many, or a class for an expanded clone.

clone_size: .
v_call: TRBV6-1
d_call: .
j_call: TRBJ1-1
cdr3_aa: CASSEEQGLF
cdr3_nt: TGTGCCAGCAGTGAAGAGCAGGGCCTCTTT

clone_size: .
v_call: TRBV28
d_call: .
j_call: TRBJ1-1
cdr3_aa: CASSLERENTEAFF
cdr3_nt: TGTGCCAGCAGTTTGGAGAGAGAGAACACTGAAGCTTTCTTT

clone_size: .
v_call: TRBV7-6
d_call: .
j_call: TRBJ2-7
cdr3_aa: CASSPERRSYYEQYF
cdr3_nt: TGTGCCAGCAGCCCGGAGCGGAGATCTTACTACGAGCAGTACTTC

clone_size: once
v_call: TRBV28
d_call: TRBD2
j_call: TRBJ2-7
cdr3_aa: CASSYLAGSYEQYF
cdr3_nt: TGTGCCAGCAGTTACCTAGCGGGATCGTACGAGCAGTACTTC

clone_size: .
v_call: TRBV28
d_call: .
j_call: TRBJ2-2
cdr3_aa: CASSTSDILTGELFF
cdr3_nt: .

clone_size: .
v_call: TRBV5-1
d_call: .
j_call: TRBJ2-2
cdr3_aa: CASSLADIAGELFF
cdr3_nt: TGCGCCAGCAGCTTGGCCGACATCGCCGGGGAGCTGTTTTTT

clone_size: .
v_call: TRBV6-5
d_call: .
j_call: TRBJ2-5
cdr3_aa: CASSYSMTGRETQYF
cdr3_nt: TGTGCCAGCAGTTACTCTATGACAGGAAGGGAGACCCAGTACTTC

clone_size: .
v_call: TRBV18
d_call: .
j_call: TRBJ1-2
cdr3_aa: CASSPGEGLANYGYTF
cdr3_nt: TGTGCCAGCTCACCCGGCGAGGGACTGGCGAACTATGGCTACACCTTC

clone_size: .
v_call: TRBV27
d_call: TRBD2
j_call: TRBJ2-7
cdr3_aa: CASSSTGGLAGAHYEQYF
cdr3_nt: TGTGCCAGCAGTTCTACTGGGGGTCTAGCGGGAGCGCACTACGAGCAGTACTTC

clone_size: .
v_call: TRBV7-9
d_call: .
j_call: TRBJ1-5
cdr3_aa: CASSLGAQYSNQPQHF
cdr3_nt: TGTGCCAGCAGCTTAGGGGCACAATATAGCAATCAGCCCCAGCATTTT

clone_size: .
v_call: TRBV27
d_call: .
j_call: TRBJ1-4
cdr3_aa: CASRPRGRANEKLFF
cdr3_nt: TGTGCCAGCAGGCCCCGAGGGCGGGCTAATGAAAAACTGTTTTTT

clone_size: once
v_call: TRBV24-1
d_call: .
j_call: TRBJ1-2
cdr3_aa: CATSDRASYGYTF
cdr3_nt: TGTGCCACCAGTGATCGCGCGTCCTATGGCTACACCTTC

clone_size: .
v_call: TRBV12-3/TRBV12-4
d_call: .
j_call: TRBJ1-2
cdr3_aa: CASSFGTSYGYTF
cdr3_nt: TGTGCCAGCAGCTTTGGGACAAGTTATGGCTACACCTTC

clone_size: .
v_call: TRBV7-9
d_call: .
j_call: TRBJ2-2
cdr3_aa: CASSSLWGVNTGELFF
cdr3_nt: TGTGCCAGCAGCTCCCTATGGGGGGTCAACACCGGGGAGCTGTTTTTT

clone_size: .
v_call: TRBV7-8
d_call: TRBD2
j_call: TRBJ2-1
cdr3_aa: CASSPISGWGEQFF
cdr3_nt: TGTGCCAGCAGCCCCATTAGCGGGTGGGGTGAGCAGTTCTTC

clone_size: .
v_call: TRBV7-9
d_call: .
j_call: TRBJ2-2
cdr3_aa: CASSLGGGTGELFF
cdr3_nt: TGTGCCAGCAGCTTAGGAGGGGGCACCGGGGAGCTGTTTTTT

clone_size: .
v_call: TRBV3-1/TRBV3-2
d_call: .
j_call: TRBJ2-7
cdr3_aa: CASSQTNYEQYF
cdr3_nt: TGTGCCAGCAGCCAGACTAACTACGAGCAGTACTTC

clone_size: .
v_call: TRBV5-1
d_call: .
j_call: TRBJ2-7
cdr3_aa: CASSVTVTSYEQYF
cdr3_nt: TGCGCCAGCAGCGTGACAGTAACCTCCTACGAGCAGTACTTC

clone_size: .
v_call: TRBV5-1
d_call: TRBD1
j_call: TRBJ1-1
cdr3_aa: CASSIAGGVGTEAFF
cdr3_nt: TGCGCCAGCAGCATTGCAGGGGGCGTAGGCACTGAAGCTTTCTTT

clone_size: .
v_call: TRBV5-4
d_call: TRBD1
j_call: TRBJ2-1
cdr3_aa: CASSLGQGSSYNEQFF
cdr3_nt: TGTGCCAGCAGCTTGGGACAGGGGAGCTCCTACAATGAGCAGTTCTTC

clone_size: .
v_call: TRBV30
d_call: .
j_call: TRBJ2-1
cdr3_aa: CAWLRTSQRNEQFF
cdr3_nt: TGTGCCTGGCTAAGGACATCCCAAAGGAATGAGCAGTTCTTC

clone_size: once
v_call: TRBV5-1
d_call: TRBD2
j_call: TRBJ2-1
cdr3_aa: CASSVGLADGNEQFF
cdr3_nt: TGCGCCAGCAGCGTTGGACTAGCGGACGGGAATGAGCAGTTCTTC

clone_size: .
v_call: TRBV24-1
d_call: .
j_call: TRBJ1-3
cdr3_aa: CATSEHIGNTIYF
cdr3_nt: TGTGCCACCAGTGAACACATTGGAAACACCATATATTTT

clone_size: .
v_call: TRBV7-2
d_call: TRBD1
j_call: TRBJ1-6
cdr3_aa: CASSGIQGYSPLHF
cdr3_nt: TGTGCCAGCAGTGGAATACAGGGGTATTCACCCCTCCACTTT

clone_size: .
v_call: TRBV7-7
d_call: .
j_call: TRBJ2-1
cdr3_aa: CASSYRAGPYNEQFF
cdr3_nt: TGTGCTAGCAGCTATCGAGCGGGCCCCTACAATGAGCAGTTCTTC

clone_size: .
v_call: TRBV11-2
d_call: TRBD1
j_call: TRBJ2-2
cdr3_aa: CASSTRQGYTGELFF
cdr3_nt: TGTGCCAGCAGCACCCGACAGGGGTACACCGGGGAGCTGTTTTTT

clone_size: .
v_call: TRBV5-1
d_call: TRBD1
j_call: TRBJ2-7
cdr3_aa: CASSVGDRVYEQYF
cdr3_nt: TGCGCCAGCAGCGTTGGGGACAGGGTCTACGAGCAGTACTTC

clone_size: few
v_call: TRBV4-1
d_call: TRBD2
j_call: TRBJ2-2
cdr3_aa: CASSQSSGRSGELFF
cdr3_nt: TGCGCCAGCAGCCAGTCTAGCGGGAGATCCGGGGAGCTGTTTTTT

clone_size: .
v_call: TRBV6-5
d_call: TRBD1
j_call: TRBJ1-2
cdr3_aa: CASSYSAGGLIYGYTF
cdr3_nt: TGTGCCAGCAGTTACTCGGCAGGGGGGCTAATCTATGGCTACACCTTC

clone_size: .
v_call: TRBV11-2
d_call: .
j_call: TRBJ2-2
cdr3_aa: CASSSQGTGELFF
cdr3_nt: TGTGCCAGCAGCTCACAGGGCACCGGGGAGCTGTTTTTT

clone_size: .
v_call: TRBV7-9
d_call: .
j_call: TRBJ1-1
cdr3_aa: CASSLVLGRVSEAFF
cdr3_nt: TGTGCCAGCAGCTTAGTTTTGGGCCGAGTTTCTGAAGCTTTCTTT

clone_size: .
v_call: TRBV28
d_call: TRBD2
j_call: TRBJ2-1
cdr3_aa: CASSPSSGTIPSYNEQFF
cdr3_nt: TGTGCCAGCAGCCCCTCTAGCGGAACAATCCCCTCCTACAATGAGCAGTTCTTC

clone_size: .
v_call: TRBV6-5
d_call: .
j_call: TRBJ1-5
cdr3_aa: CASSYIGGNQPQHF
cdr3_nt: TGTGCCAGCAGTTACATTGGAGGAAACCAGCCCCAGCATTTT

clone_size: .
v_call: TRBV7-2
d_call: .
j_call: TRBJ2-2
cdr3_aa: CASSLEGAGELFF
cdr3_nt: TGTGCCAGCAGCTTAGAAGGGGCCGGGGAGCTGTTTTTT

clone_size: .
v_call: TRBV29-1
d_call: TRBD1
j_call: TRBJ1-2
cdr3_aa: CSVEESGGGYTF
cdr3_nt: TGCAGCGTTGAAGAATCAGGGGGTGGCTACACCTTC

clone_size: .
v_call: TRBV11-3
d_call: .
j_call: TRBJ1-1
cdr3_aa: CASSSRDKNTEAFF
cdr3_nt: TGTGCCAGCAGCTCTAGGGACAAGAACACTGAAGCTTTCTTT

clone_size: .
v_call: TRBV27
d_call: .
j_call: TRBJ1-6
cdr3_aa: CASSLWGPYSPLHF
cdr3_nt: TGTGCCAGCAGTTTATGGGGGCCATATTCACCCCTCCACTTT

clone_size: once
v_call: TRBV27
d_call: TRBD1
j_call: TRBJ2-7
cdr3_aa: CASSLRTGGYEQYF
cdr3_nt: TGTGCCAGCAGTCTAAGGACAGGGGGCTACGAGCAGTACTTC

clone_size: .
v_call: TRBV28
d_call: TRBD1
j_call: TRBJ1-5
cdr3_aa: CASSLRDRGLQPQHF
cdr3_nt: TGTGCCAGCAGTCTCCGGGACAGGGGTTTGCAGCCCCAGCATTTT

clone_size: .
v_call: TRBV11-3
d_call: TRBD2
j_call: TRBJ2-1
cdr3_aa: CASSGTSGPSSSYNEQFF
cdr3_nt: TGTGCCAGCAGCGGGACTAGCGGTCCCTCCAGCTCCTACAATGAGCAGTTCTTC

clone_size: .
v_call: TRBV3-1/TRBV3-2
d_call: .
j_call: TRBJ2-7
cdr3_aa: CASSTQAHYEQYF
cdr3_nt: TGTGCCAGCAGCACTCAGGCCCACTACGAGCAGTACTTC

clone_size: .
v_call: TRBV5-1
d_call: .
j_call: TRBJ2-3
cdr3_aa: CASSLGRAGTDTQYF
cdr3_nt: TGCGCCAGCAGCTTGGGCAGGGCAGGCACAGATACGCAGTATTTT

clone_size: .
v_call: TRBV2
d_call: TRBD1
j_call: TRBJ1-6
cdr3_aa: CATQGAHNSPLHF
cdr3_nt: TGTGCCACACAGGGGGCCCATAATTCACCCCTCCACTTT

clone_size: .
v_call: TRBV6-5
d_call: TRBD1
j_call: TRBJ1-6
cdr3_aa: CASSYGGQGANSPLHF
cdr3_nt: TGTGCCAGCAGTTACGGGGGACAGGGGGCTAATTCACCCCTCCACTTT

clone_size: .
v_call: TRBV29-1
d_call: TRBD1
j_call: TRBJ1-2
cdr3_aa: CSVAQGVANYGYTF
cdr3_nt: TGCAGCGTCGCACAGGGGGTAGCTAACTATGGCTACACCTTC

clone_size: .
v_call: TRBV18
d_call: TRBD1
j_call: TRBJ2-7
cdr3_aa: CASSPWVRDRGDEQYF
cdr3_nt: TGTGCCAGCTCGCCGTGGGTGCGGGACAGGGGGGACGAGCAGTACTTC

clone_size: .
v_call: TRBV4-1
d_call: .
j_call: TRBJ2-1
cdr3_aa: CASSPSQGNEQFF
cdr3_nt: TGCGCCAGCAGCCCCTCTCAGGGAAATGAGCAGTTCTTC

clone_size: once
v_call: TRBV28
d_call: TRBD1
j_call: TRBJ2-3
cdr3_aa: CASSFQGADTQYF
cdr3_nt: TGTGCCAGCAGTTTCCAGGGGGCAGATACGCAGTATTTT

clone_size: .
v_call: TRBV4-2
d_call: TRBD1
j_call: TRBJ1-2
cdr3_aa: CASSPGQGNYGYTF
cdr3_nt: TGTGCCAGCAGCCCGGGACAGGGAAACTATGGCTACACCTTC

clone_size: .
v_call: TRBV19
d_call: TRBD1
j_call: TRBJ1-1
cdr3_aa: CASSITQGQYRGTEAFF
cdr3_nt: TGTGCCAGTAGTATAACCCAGGGACAGTACCGAGGGACTGAAGCTTTCTTT

clone_size: .
v_call: TRBV3-1/TRBV3-2
d_call: TRBD2
j_call: TRBJ2-5
cdr3_aa: CASRLAGGQETQYF
cdr3_nt: TGTGCCAGTCGACTAGCGGGAGGTCAAGAGACCCAGTACTTC

clone_size: few
v_call: TRBV7-9
d_call: TRBD1
j_call: TRBJ1-1
cdr3_aa: CASSLGQGVLLGTEAFF
cdr3_nt: TGTGCCAGCAGCTTAGGACAGGGAGTTCTTTTAGGAACTGAAGCTTTCTTT

clone_size: .
v_call: TRBV5-1
d_call: TRBD2
j_call: TRBJ2-3
cdr3_aa: CASFQTSESDTQYF
cdr3_nt: TGCGCCAGCTTCCAGACTAGCGAGTCAGATACGCAGTATTTT

clone_size: .
v_call: TRBV7-8
d_call: TRBD2
j_call: TRBJ2-1
cdr3_aa: CASSRREGGYNEQFF
cdr3_nt: TGTGCCAGCAGCCGGCGGGAGGGCGGGTACAATGAGCAGTTCTTC

clone_size: .
v_call: TRBV27
d_call: .
j_call: TRBJ2-2
cdr3_aa: CASSHGTVEGTGELFF
cdr3_nt: TGTGCCAGCAGTCACGGGACTGTCGAGGGCACCGGGGAGCTGTTTTTT

clone_size: few
v_call: TRBV11-2
d_call: .
j_call: TRBJ2-1
cdr3_aa: CASSFRDKEQFF
cdr3_nt: TGTGCCAGCAGCTTCCGGGACAAAGAGCAGTTCTTC

clone_size: .
v_call: TRBV7-9
d_call: .
j_call: TRBJ1-2
cdr3_aa: CASSTSTGTNYGYTF
cdr3_nt: TGTGCCAGCAGCACGTCTACAGGGACTAACTATGGCTACACCTTC